This T cell receptor beta chain was captured in a study of ipilimumab plus nivolumab after autologous stem cell transplantation. Study information: Patients received a median of about five ipilimumab and about 8 nivolumab doses. The myeloma group: high-risk transplant-naive, or relapse within 3 years after first autologous transplant. Study-wide results and limits: Authors suggest TCR repertoire, Treg phenotype and gut microbiota support further study.

Note on this clone: Its antigen is not identified.

Profiling relied on immunoSEQ multiplex PCR, and the TCRdb table lists in-frame clones only, not all of them. The profile shows some 45,000 clones, roughly 90% of them singletons. The clonotype comes from a male donor with multiple myeloma. Material: PBMCs, obtained in a trial of ipilimumab plus nivolumab as post-transplant consolidation.

As DNA, the CDR3 is TGTGCCTGGAGTGTACGAGTAGGGGGTTATGGCTACACCTTC. It encodes CAWSVRVGGYGYTF. The chain is built from TRBV30 and TRBJ1-2; a weak D match, TRBD1 (6 bases). The ends were cut back, 0 bases at V and 5 bases at J, with 13 bases in the middle. The CDR3 sequence is 14 residues long. The germline gives CDR1 GTSNPN, CDR2 SVGIG (reference sequence).